This T cell receptor (beta chain) was profiled in a study of patients and donors after allogeneic stem cell transplantation. The V end was cut by 4 bases, the J end by 4 bases, with 23 bases between. CDR3 length: 19 residues. Germline V gene data show CDR1 as MGHRA and CDR2 as YSYEKL. There are a few counts of this clonotype. In TCRdb, the RT-PCR reads were re-called with MiXCR into one record per CDR3 protein. The sample carries approximately 200,000 distinct CDR3 sequences, less than 50% recorded once. This sequence originates from a human donor who was either an allogeneic HSCT recipient or a stem cell or donor lymphocyte infusion donor (not recorded which). It is not recorded whose cells these are; they may come from a transplant donor. The V and J genes are TRBV4-1 and TRBJ1-6; possible D gene TRBD1, 6 bases. Source material: blood, either unsorted or a sorted T cell fraction (not recorded which). The CDR3 DNA reads as TGCGCCAGCAGCCCACTCACGGACAGCCCGAAACGATATAATTCACCCCTCCACTTT. This sequence encodes CASSPLTDSPKRYNSPLHF.